This T cell receptor (beta chain) derives from a study of shared clonotypes between healthy human individuals. Sequencing was performed with immunoSEQ multiplex PCR; in TCRdb, only in-frame clones are kept and a portion is missing. The profile shows 850,000 to 1,200,000 clones, 70% to 80% of them singletons. Looked up from germline, CDR1 is SGHTA and CDR2 is FQGNSA. The CDR3 is 14 amino acids. Trimming removed 5 bases at V and 5 bases at J, with 13 bases between. This TCR came from a man between 18 and 35 years old in good health. The V gene is TRBV7-2, the J gene TRBJ1-5; no clear D gene. Specimen: memory CD4+ T cells sorted from blood. As for subset: CD45RA-negative fraction. The CDR3 loop reads CASSPDTTYQPQHF. CDR3 nucleotides: TGTGCCAGCAGCCCAGACACGACCTATCAGCCCCAGCATTTT. The full variable domain, rest sourced from reference TRBV7-2 and TRBJ1-5, is GAGVSQSPSNKVTEKGKDVELRCDPISGHTALYWYRQSLGQGLEFLIYFQGNSAPDKSGLPSDRFSAERTGGSVSTLTIQRTQQEDSAVYLCASSPDTTYQPQHFGDGTRLSIL.